This T cell receptor (beta chain) emerged from a study of blood T cell repertoires in COVID-19. Study at large: COVID-19 samples collected from the United States, Italy and Spain covered acute and convalescent phases. T cells, B-cell-depleted T cells, or PBMCs provided the cDNA or gDNA that served as material.

The length of the CDR3 is 14 residues. The V end lost 7 bases, the J end lost 10 bases, and 17 bases lay between the germline ends. The V gene's germline CDR1 is MNHEY and CDR2 SVGAGI. Profiled with immunoSEQ multiplex PCR; TCRdb holds only in-frame clones, not every one. The sample shows fewer than 500,000 clones, approximately 90% of them seen only once. Source material: peripheral blood. The sequence derives from a woman in her twenties or thirties with acute or convalescent COVID-19. The chain employs TRBV6-5 and TRBJ1-6, with D possibly TRBD1 on 6 matching bases. This CDR3 reads CASNPGHERSPLHF. The CDR3 nucleotides read TGTGCCAGCAACCCGGGACATGAGCGGTCACCCCTCCACTTT.